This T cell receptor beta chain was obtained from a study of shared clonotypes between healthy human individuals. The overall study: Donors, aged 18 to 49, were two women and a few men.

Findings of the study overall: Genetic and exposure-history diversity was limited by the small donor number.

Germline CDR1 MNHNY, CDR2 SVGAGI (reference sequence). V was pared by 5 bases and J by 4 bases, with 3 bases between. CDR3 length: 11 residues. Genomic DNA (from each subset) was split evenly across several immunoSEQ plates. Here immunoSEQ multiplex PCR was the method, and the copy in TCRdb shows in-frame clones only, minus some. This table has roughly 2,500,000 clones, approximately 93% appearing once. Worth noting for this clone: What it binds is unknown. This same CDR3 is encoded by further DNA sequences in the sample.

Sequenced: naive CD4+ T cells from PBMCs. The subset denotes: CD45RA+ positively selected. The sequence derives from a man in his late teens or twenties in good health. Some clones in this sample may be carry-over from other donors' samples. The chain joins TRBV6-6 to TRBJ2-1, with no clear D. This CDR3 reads CASSAYNEQFF. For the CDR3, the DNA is TGTGCCAGCAGTGCATACAATGAGCAGTTCTTC.